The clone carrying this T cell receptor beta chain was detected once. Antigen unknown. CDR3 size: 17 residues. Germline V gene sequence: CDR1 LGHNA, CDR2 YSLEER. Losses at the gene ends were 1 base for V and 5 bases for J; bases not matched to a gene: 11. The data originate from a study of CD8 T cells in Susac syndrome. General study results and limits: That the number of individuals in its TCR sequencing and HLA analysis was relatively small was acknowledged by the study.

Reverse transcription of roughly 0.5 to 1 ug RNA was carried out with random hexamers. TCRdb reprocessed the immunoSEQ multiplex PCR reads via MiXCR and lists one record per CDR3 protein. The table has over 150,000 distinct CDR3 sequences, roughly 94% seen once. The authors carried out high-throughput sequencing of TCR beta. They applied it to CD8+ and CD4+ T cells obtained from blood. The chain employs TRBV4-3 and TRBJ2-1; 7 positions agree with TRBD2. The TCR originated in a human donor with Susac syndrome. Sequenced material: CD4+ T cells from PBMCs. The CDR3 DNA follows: TGCGCCAGCAGCCAAGTTCGGGGGAGGGCCGGGGACAATGAGCAGTTCTTC. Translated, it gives CASSQVRGRAGDNEQFF.